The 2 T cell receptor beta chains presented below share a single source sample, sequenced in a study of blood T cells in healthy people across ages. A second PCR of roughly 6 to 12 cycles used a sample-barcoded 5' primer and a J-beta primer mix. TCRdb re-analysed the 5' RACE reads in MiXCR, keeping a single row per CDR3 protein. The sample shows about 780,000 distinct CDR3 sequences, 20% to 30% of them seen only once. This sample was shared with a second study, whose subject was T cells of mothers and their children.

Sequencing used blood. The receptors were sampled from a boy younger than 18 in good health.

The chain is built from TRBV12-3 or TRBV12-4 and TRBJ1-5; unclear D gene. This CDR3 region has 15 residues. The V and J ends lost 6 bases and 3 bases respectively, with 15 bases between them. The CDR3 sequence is CASSLGSAYNQPQHF. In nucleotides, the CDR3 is TGTGCCAGCAGCCTCGGGTCAGCGTACAATCAGCCCCAGCATTTT.

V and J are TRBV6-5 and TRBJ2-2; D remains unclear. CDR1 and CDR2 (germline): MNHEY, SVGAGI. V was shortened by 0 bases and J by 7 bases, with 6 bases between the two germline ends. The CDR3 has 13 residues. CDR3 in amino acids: CASSYSLGGELFF. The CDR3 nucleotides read TGTGCCAGCAGTTACTCGTTAGGCGGGGAGCTGTTTTTT.